The 19 T cell receptor beta chains reported below all come from one sample, sequenced in a study of T cell changes during pregnancy in multiple sclerosis. Repertoires were generated with immunoSEQ multiplex PCR, while TCRdb's copy carries only in-frame clones and drops some. The sample has some 140,000 clones, roughly 97% seen once. Sequenced here: peripheral blood, sampled after pregnancy. Receptor source: a female donor with multiple sclerosis, enrolled in a pregnancy study.

This clone appeared once. The CDR3 spells CASSLTPYGYTF. In DNA form, the CDR3 reads TGTGCCAGCAGTTTGACTCCATATGGCTACACCTTC. This rearrangement joins TRBV28 to TRBJ1-2; no firm D call. The CDR3 runs 12 residues. CDR1 is MDHEN, CDR2 SYDVKM, per germline. With 3 bases removed from V and 5 bases from J, the gap between germline ends came to 7 bases.

The J gene is TRBJ2-1, the V gene TRBV5-1; 10 positions agree with TRBD1. Germline-derived CDR1 and CDR2 are SGHRS and YFSETQ. V lost 4 bases to trimming and J lost 7 bases; unmatched junction nucleotides: 5. The CDR3 has 14 amino acids. In DNA form, the CDR3 reads TGCGCCAGCAGCGGGACAGGGGTAATGAATGAGCAGTTCTTC. Encoded protein: CASSGTGVMNEQFF.

The chain has TRBV19 and TRBJ2-3; 14 nucleotides line up with TRBD2. Losses at the gene ends were 6 bases for V and 1 base for J; bases not matched to a gene: 3. The CDR3 totals 16 residues. Germline V lookup: CDR1 LNHDA, CDR2 SQIVND (reference sequence). The CDR3 here is CASRTSGRGGTDTQYF. The DNA of the CDR3 is TGTGCCAGTAGGACTAGCGGGAGGGGAGGCACAGATACGCAGTATTTT.

This clone has just one count. The chain has TRBV2 and TRBJ1-5; D is perhaps TRBD1 (5 bases). Trimming left V 2 bases short and J 5 bases short, with 10 bases between. Germline V gene sequence: CDR1 SNHLY, CDR2 FYNNEI. This CDR3 is 14 amino acids long. CDR3 DNA sequence: TGTGCCAGCAGTGAACCGGGAGGGGATCAGCCCCAGCATTTT. This codes for CASSEPGGDQPQHF.

The chain is built from TRBV28 and TRBJ2-3; 7 bases map to TRBD1. This CDR3 has 12 amino acids. The trim removed 5 bases at V and 8 bases at J, leaving 4 bases unmatched. Germline CDR1 is MDHEN and CDR2 is SYDVKM. The chain's CDR3 is CASSPPGGTQYF. As DNA, the CDR3 is TGTGCCAGCAGTCCCCCAGGGGGTACGCAGTATTTT.

CDR3 in amino acids: CASSPLGYGQGTQYF. For the CDR3, the DNA is TGTGCCAGCAGCCCACTGGGCTATGGGCAGGGGACCCAGTACTTC. The chain couples TRBV7-2 to TRBJ2-5; a possible D gene is TRBD1 (5 bases). V lost 5 bases, J lost 7 bases, and 20 bases lay in between. Germline CDR1 and CDR2: SGHTA and FQGNSA. The CDR3 is 15 residues long.

V usage is TRBV27 and J usage is TRBJ1-2; a weak D match, TRBD1 (6 bases). There are 17 residues in the CDR3. Germline V gives CDR1 MNHEY, CDR2 SMNVEV (reference sequence). The germline V and J ends were trimmed by 4 bases and 1 base, with 19 bases remaining between them. The CDR3 here is CASSSSTTGFGNYGYTF. Written as DNA, the CDR3 is TGTGCCAGCAGTTCCTCCACCACAGGGTTTGGTAACTATGGCTACACCTTC.

The rearrangement links TRBV2 to TRBJ2-1; D might be TRBD2 (5 bases). V dropped 3 bases and J dropped 6 bases, with 18 bases sitting between them. This CDR3 spans 16 amino acids. Germline-derived CDR1 and CDR2 are SNHLY and FYNNEI. CDR3 sequence (DNA): TGTGCCAGCAGTGAGGAGGCGCTAGCTGTCCTCAATGAGCAGTTCTTC. Its translation is CASSEEALAVLNEQFF.

This clone has more than one count but fewer than ten. The chain combines TRBV5-1 with TRBJ2-7; D perhaps matches TRBD1 (6 bases). The CDR3 is 20 residues long. Germline CDR1 and CDR2: SGHRS and YFSETQ. V lost 1 base, J lost 1 base, and 27 bases lay in between. The CDR3, as DNA: TGCGCCAGCAGCTTGTCTCCTAATCCTATCACAGGGATCCGATCCTACGAGCAGTACTTC. This encodes CASSLSPNPITGIRSYEQYF.

J is TRBJ2-7 and V is TRBV6-6; 7 nucleotides line up with TRBD1. With 4 bases clipped from V and 6 bases from J, the junction kept 15 bases outside the gene matches. Looked up from germline, CDR1 is MNHNY and CDR2 is SVGAGI (reference sequence). CDR3 length: 16 residues. DNA for the CDR3: TGTGCCAGCAGTTTTCCCTTAGTCGGGCCAGGGGGCGAGCAGTACTTC. Amino acids: CASSFPLVGPGGEQYF.

The V call is TRBV9, the J call TRBJ2-7; D not resolved. The CDR3 sequence is 14 residues long. V lost 3 bases and J 3 bases, leaving 13 bases between the germline ends. The germline V gene has CDR1 SGDLS and CDR2 YYNGEE. CDR3 amino acids: CASSADGARYEQYF. CDR3 bases: TGTGCCAGCAGCGCCGACGGAGCCCGCTACGAGCAGTACTTC. Based on the CDR3 plus reference TRBV9 and TRBJ2-7, the full variable domain is DSGVTQTPKHLITATGQRVTLRCSPRSGDLSVYWYQQSLDQGLQFLIQYYNGEERAKGNILERFSAQQFPDLHSELNLSSLELGDSALYFCASSADGARYEQYFGPGTRLTVT.

The rearrangement joins TRBV4-2 to TRBJ2-2; 12 bases are shared with TRBD2. V lost 0 bases, J lost 2 bases, and 7 bases stayed unmatched. The CDR3 runs to 19 residues. Germline CDR1 and CDR2: LGHNA and YNFKEQ. As DNA, the CDR3 is TGTGCCAGCAGCCAAGAGCTCCTAGCGGGAGGGTTAAACACCGGGGAGCTGTTTTTT. This translates into CASSQELLAGGLNTGELFF.

Written as DNA, the CDR3 is TGCAGCGTTGTCCAGACCACACAGGGGGGTGGCTACACCTTC. Amino acid sequence: CSVVQTTQGGGYTF. The J gene is TRBJ1-2, the V gene TRBV29-1; TRBD1 aligns across 8 bases. V lost 4 bases to trimming and J lost 7 bases; unmatched junction nucleotides: 11. The CDR3 runs 14 residues. The germline V gene has CDR1 SQVTM and CDR2 ANQGSEA.

This chain connects TRBV28 to TRBJ1-5, with TRBD1 identical over 10 bases. V trimming: 6 bases; J trimming: 5 bases; junction bases outside the gene matches: 7. Germline lookup yields CDR1 MDHEN and CDR2 SYDVKM. This CDR3 comprises 15 residues. The CDR3 DNA follows: TGTGCCAGCAGGGCCGGGACAGGGGCACATCAGCCCCAGCATTTT. Translation gives CASRAGTGAHQPQHF.

V and J are TRBV19 and TRBJ1-4; D is undetermined. This CDR3 region has 16 residues. Between the trimmed V and J ends, which lost 3 bases and 7 bases, there was a span of 18 bases. Germline CDR1 is LNHDA and CDR2 is SQIVND (reference sequence). CDR3 residues: CASSIRTLTLSEKLFF. CDR3 bases: TGTGCCAGTAGTATCCGAACCTTGACTTTGTCTGAAAAACTGTTTTTT. Variable domain in full (rest from reference TRBV19 and TRBJ1-4): DGGITQSPKYLFRKEGQNVTLSCEQNLNHDAMYWYRQDPGQGLRLIYYSQIVNDFQKGDIAEGYSVSREKKESFPLTVTSAQKNPTAFYLCASSIRTLTLSEKLFFGSGTQLSVL.

V usage is TRBV5-4 and J usage is TRBJ2-5, with a weak D call TRBD1 (8 bases). Germline V gene lookup returns CDR1 SGHNT and CDR2 YYREEE (reference sequence). V lost 3 bases and J lost 1, with 16 bases in between. The CDR3 runs to 16 residues. Here the CDR3 reads CASSWGGTGGQETQYF. The CDR3 DNA is TGTGCCAGCAGCTGGGGGGGGACAGGAGGCCAAGAGACCCAGTACTTC.

The V call is TRBV27, the J call TRBJ2-1, with a weak D call TRBD1 (6 bases). Germline lookup yields CDR1 MNHEY and CDR2 SMNVEV (reference sequence). The CDR3 is made up of 14 amino acids. The V end lost 7 bases, the J end lost 4 bases, and 14 bases lay between the germline ends. The CDR3 DNA reads as TGTGCCAGCACTTTGGACAGACGGTACAATGAGCAGTTCTTC. Protein sequence: CASTLDRRYNEQFF.

As regards this clone: The limits of the CDR3 on the DNA are not certain, so only TCRdb's listed CDR3 is given. The CDR3 loop reads CAVRKAGGPSVADTQYF. The V and J genes are TRBV19 and TRBJ2-3; TRBD2 is taken as the D call from the table, unchecked against the DNA. CDR1 and CDR2 (germline): LNHDA, SQIVND (reference sequence). The CDR3 is 17 amino acids long, termini counted.

The rearrangement joins TRBV5-4 to TRBJ1-2; maybe TRBD1 (6 bases). CDR1 and CDR2 from the germline V gene are SGHNT and YYREEE (reference sequence). The V and J ends lost 3 bases and 2 bases respectively, with 14 bases between them. CDR3 length: 15 residues. The CDR3 loop reads CASSSNQGYNYGYTF. The CDR3 region has the DNA TGTGCCAGCAGCTCAAACCAGGGGTACAACTATGGCTACACCTTC. The whole variable domain, filled in from reference TRBV5-4 and TRBJ1-2, reads ETGVTQSPTHLIKTRGQQVTLRCSSQSGHNTVSWYQQALGQGPQFIFQYYREEENGRGNFPPRFSGLQFPNYSSELNVNALELDDSALYLCASSSNQGYNYGYTFGSGTRLTVV.